A single T cell receptor beta chain is shown here with its context. Its target is unknown. TCRdb's table, derived via immunoSEQ multiplex PCR, lists solely in-frame clones and lacks some. The sample shows hundreds of thousands of clones, less than 85% of them seen only once. Per the germline V gene, CDR1 is SNHLY and CDR2 is FYNNEI. Trimming left V 1 base short and J 9 bases short, with 13 bases between. This CDR3 has 14 amino acids. The data originate from a study of cytomegalovirus exposure and HLA in healthy donors. The study, taken as a whole, reports: Reports credit the classifier with highly specific, highly sensitive diagnosis of cytomegalovirus status. The majority of TCR sequences were rare, yet some public TCRs appeared in many donors.

The chain recombines TRBV2 with TRBJ2-1; no clear D. The sequence was obtained from a woman aged 18-30 years in good health and CMV-seronegative. Sequencing was carried out using PBMCs. CDR3 coding DNA: TGTGCCAGCAGTGAAGTGCGGAACCGGGCTGAGCAGTTCTTC. Protein: CASSEVRNRAEQFF.